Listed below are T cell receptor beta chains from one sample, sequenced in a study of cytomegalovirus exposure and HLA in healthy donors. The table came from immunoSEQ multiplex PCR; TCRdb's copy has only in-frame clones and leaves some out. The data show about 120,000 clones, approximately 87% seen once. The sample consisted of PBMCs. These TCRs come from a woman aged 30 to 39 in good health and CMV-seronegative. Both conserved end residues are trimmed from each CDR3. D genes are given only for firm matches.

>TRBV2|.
ASSEAPGQPQH
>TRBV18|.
ASSPLGAGEKLF
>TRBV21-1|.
ASSKGDRDYEQY
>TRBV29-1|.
SVDPDTYGYT
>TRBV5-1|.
ASSLGHQGSGANVLT
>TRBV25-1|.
ASSETLPGAGSPLH
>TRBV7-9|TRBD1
ASTGQGDGTEAF
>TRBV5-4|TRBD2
ASSSAPAGGQRDTQY
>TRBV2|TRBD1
ASSSGTGAHEQY
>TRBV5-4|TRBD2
ASSLARPSGGKNEQY
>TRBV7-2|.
ASRLLPRGGYT
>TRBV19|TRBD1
ASSIVGQGTGNTIY
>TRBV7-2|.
ASSLAPRGSNQPQH
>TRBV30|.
AWSVKRAYQETQY
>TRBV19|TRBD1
ASSSSGQTNEKLF
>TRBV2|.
ASSDASGSYEQY
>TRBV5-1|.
ASSLDRVEEKLF
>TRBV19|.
ASSAWATNTGELF
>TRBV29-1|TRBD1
SVASPGQVNYEQY
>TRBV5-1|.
ASSSNGGITEAF
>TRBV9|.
ASSVLEADTQY
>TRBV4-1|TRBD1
ASSQGTTGGSYEQY
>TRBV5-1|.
ASSLDSPGGSLREQY
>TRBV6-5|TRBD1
ASSGQAFSGNTIY
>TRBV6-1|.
ASSIIEEGQPQH
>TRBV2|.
ARGSEGDYGYT
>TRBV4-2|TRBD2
ASSQAAGLVVYNEQF
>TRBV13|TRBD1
ASSHLSGTGLGEQY
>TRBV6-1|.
ASGVSTRGTEAF
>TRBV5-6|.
ASSPDTGGYT
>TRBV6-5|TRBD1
ASSYSRDRTYEQY